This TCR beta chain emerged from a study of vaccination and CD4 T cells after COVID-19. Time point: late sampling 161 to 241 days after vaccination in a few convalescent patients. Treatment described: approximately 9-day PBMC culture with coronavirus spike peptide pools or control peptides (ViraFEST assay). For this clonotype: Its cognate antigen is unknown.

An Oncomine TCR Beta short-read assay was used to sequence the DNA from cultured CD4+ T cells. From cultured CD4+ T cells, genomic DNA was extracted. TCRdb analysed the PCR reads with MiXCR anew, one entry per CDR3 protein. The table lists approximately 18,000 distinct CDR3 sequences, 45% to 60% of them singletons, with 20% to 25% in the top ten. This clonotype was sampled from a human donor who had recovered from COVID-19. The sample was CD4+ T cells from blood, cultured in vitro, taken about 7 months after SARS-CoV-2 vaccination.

The CDR3 spells CASIGSYEQYF. CDR3 in DNA: TGTGCCAGCATCGGATCCTACGAGCAGTACTTC. The V gene is TRBV6-1, the J gene TRBJ2-7; D remains ambiguous. The CDR3 spans 11 residues. V was clipped by 7 bases and J by 1 base, with 5 bases between them. Germline V gene data show CDR1 as MNHNS and CDR2 as SASEGT.